What follows are 27 T cell receptor beta chains derived from one specimen sequenced in a study of OX40 agonist ivuxolimab in advanced cancers. TCRdb keeps only in-frame clones here, not all; method: immunoSEQ multiplex PCR. In the table there are 60,000 to 85,000 clones, approximately 93% of which are singletons. Sequencing was performed on CD4+ or CD8+ T cells sorted from blood, taken in a trial of the OX40 agonist ivuxolimab. These receptors were taken from an adult with an advanced solid tumor such as melanoma, head and neck, liver or kidney cancer.

About this clone itself: The sample holds other DNA sequences that translate to the same CDR3. The rearrangement joins TRBV7-9 to TRBJ2-2, with 7 bases that match TRBD1. Germline trimming cut 4 bases from V and 6 bases from J; bases unmatched to any gene: 8. Germline CDR1 is SEHNR and CDR2 is FQNEAQ (reference sequence). CDR3 length equals 15 residues. CDR3 protein: CASSSHRGNAGELFF. In DNA, the CDR3 is TGTGCCAGCAGCTCCCACAGGGGTAATGCCGGGGAGCTGTTTTTT.

This CDR3 reads CATSRGQGAREQYF. The CDR3 DNA follows: TGTGCCACCAGCAGAGGACAGGGGGCGAGGGAGCAGTACTTC. J is TRBJ2-7 and V is TRBV15; 10 bases map to TRBD1. This CDR3 spans 14 amino acids. The V gene end was trimmed by 1 base and the J gene end by 7 bases; junction bases not matched to a gene: 4. Germline CDR1 reads LNHNV; CDR2 reads YYDKDF (reference sequence).

This chain uses TRBV9 with TRBJ1-6, with TRBD1 matching 8 bases. J lost 13 bases, V lost 0 bases, and 3 bases had no gene match. CDR1 is SGDLS and CDR2 is YYNGEE in the germline V gene. The CDR3 spans 13 residues. CDR3 DNA sequence: TGTGCCAGCAGCGTAGACACAGGGGGGCCCCTCCACTTT. It codes for CASSVDTGGPLHF. The complete variable domain, with remaining parts taken from reference TRBV9 and TRBJ1-6, reads DSGVTQTPKHLITATGQRVTLRCSPRSGDLSVYWYQQSLDQGLQFLIQYYNGEERAKGNILERFSAQQFPDLHSELNLSSLELGDSALYFCASSVDTGGPLHFGNGTRLTVT.

This chain links TRBV4-1 with TRBJ2-5, with 9 bases identical to TRBD2. V shed 6 bases, J shed 5 bases, and the junction held 10 bases outside the gene matches. The CDR3 contains 15 residues. In germline, CDR1 is MGHRA, CDR2 YSYEKL. For the CDR3, the DNA is TGCGCCAGCAGATTTAGCGGGAGTTACTCGGAGACCCAGTACTTC. Translating it yields CASRFSGSYSETQYF.

In regard to this clone: The same CDR3 arises from other DNA sequences in this sample as well. The rearrangement uses TRBV7-3 and TRBJ2-2; no firm D call. This CDR3 spans 11 amino acids. The V gene's germline CDR1 is SGHTA and CDR2 FQGTGA. The V gene lost 0 bases and the J gene lost 7 bases, with 0 bases spanning the gap. CDR3 DNA: TGTGCCAGCAGCTTAACCGGGGAGCTGTTTTTT. This codes for CASSLTGELFF.

The V gene is TRBV27, the J gene TRBJ1-2; D may be TRBD1 (5 bases). The CDR3 is 13 residues long. V lost 5 bases to trimming and J lost 7 bases, with 14 bases between them. CDR1 MNHEY and CDR2 SMNVEV come from the germline V gene (reference sequence). CDR3 loop: CASSLGVSGGYTF. The CDR3 coding sequence is TGTGCCAGCAGTCTGGGGGTGTCGGGTGGCTACACCTTC.

The V and J genes are TRBV7-6 and TRBJ2-7; D may be TRBD2 (7 bases). V was trimmed by 5 bases and J by 2 bases, leaving 28 bases between them. The germline V gene has CDR1 SGHVS and CDR2 FNYEAQ. The CDR3 spans 19 residues. As DNA, the CDR3 is TGTGCCAGCAGCCGATCTAGGGGGGGGAACAGTCAGAACCCCTACGAGCAGTACTTC. Protein sequence: CASSRSRGGNSQNPYEQYF.

The chain employs TRBV5-1 and TRBJ1-2; 10 bases align to TRBD1. CDR1 is SGHRS and CDR2 is YFSETQ in the germline V gene. Germline trimming cut 0 bases from V and 8 bases from J; bases unmatched to any gene: 19. The CDR3 contains 19 residues. CDR3 nucleotides: TGCGCCAGCAGCTTGGCCAACCGGGGACAGGGGTACCCCCCCGGCGGCTACACCTTC. This codes for CASSLANRGQGYPPGGYTF. The whole variable domain, remainder taken from reference TRBV5-1 and TRBJ1-2, is KAGVTQTPRYLIKTRGQQVTLSCSPISGHRSVSWYQQTPGQGLQFLFEYFSETQRNKGNFPGRFSGRQFSNSRSEMNVSTLELGDSALYLCASSLANRGQGYPPGGYTFGSGTRLTVV.

The chain has TRBV7-9 and TRBJ1-5, with a tentative D call TRBD1 (6 bases). This CDR3 has 14 amino acids. V was pared by 5 bases and J by 2 bases, with 10 bases between. CDR1 and CDR2 (germline): SEHNR, FQNEAQ (reference sequence). The CDR3, as DNA: TGTGCCAGCAGCGACCGGACAGGCAATCAGCCCCAGCATTTT. Protein sequence: CASSDRTGNQPQHF.

In nucleotides, the CDR3 is TGTGCCAGTAGTATAGACCGGACTAGCGGGAACACCGGGGAGCTGTTTTTT. As protein: CASSIDRTSGNTGELFF. This chain uses TRBV19 with TRBJ2-2, with 10 nucleotides matching TRBD2. Germline CDR1 LNHDA, CDR2 SQIVND (reference sequence). J was trimmed by 1 base and V by 0 bases; bases with no gene match: 2. There are 17 residues in the CDR3.

The gene calls are TRBV5-8 and TRBJ1-2; 9 nucleotides match TRBD1. With V trimmed by 0 bases and J by 1 base, 1 base remained unmatched. Germline CDR1 reads SGHTS; CDR2 reads YDEGEE. The CDR3 is 15 amino acids. CDR3 in DNA: TGTGCCAGCAGCTTGGGGGACAGGGATAACTATGGCTACACCTTC. The encoded protein is CASSLGDRDNYGYTF.

This clone was detected once. The J gene is TRBJ1-4, the V gene TRBV9, with TRBD1 matching over 10 bases. CDR3 length: 15 amino acids. The V and J ends lost 3 bases and 6 bases, in that order; junction bases with no gene match: 5. CDR1 and CDR2 (germline): SGDLS, YYNGEE. As DNA, the CDR3 is TGTGCCAGCAGCGGATCCGGGACAGGGGATGAAAAACTGTTTTTT. This sequence encodes CASSGSGTGDEKLFF.

The V and J genes are TRBV19 and TRBJ2-7; 13 bases map to TRBD2. The CDR3 loop spans 14 amino acids. Trimming took 7 bases from V and 5 from J; bases not matched to a gene: 5. Germline V lookup: CDR1 LNHDA, CDR2 SQIVND (reference sequence). In DNA, the CDR3 is TGTGCCAGTATCTTCGGGACTAGCGGGAACGAGCAGTACTTC. It is translated as CASIFGTSGNEQYF.

The chain couples TRBV19 to TRBJ1-2; TRBD1 matches at 11 bases. Germline lookup yields CDR1 LNHDA and CDR2 SQIVND (reference sequence). The CDR3 is 14 amino acids. V was pared by 11 bases and J by 4 bases, with 9 bases of the junction left unmatched. The CDR3 is CAVTLGTGGYGYTF. CDR3 coding DNA: TGTGCCGTGACTTTGGGGACAGGGGGCTATGGCTACACCTTC.

V gene TRBV1 combines with J gene TRBJ2-2. TRBV1 is marked as a pseudogene. This CDR3 comprises 12 residues. The CDR3 protein is CTSSQCTGELFF. CDR3 DNA: TGCACCAGCAGCCAGTGTACCGGGGAGCTGTTTTTT.

This chain links TRBV11-2 with TRBJ2-5; TRBD1 aligns across 7 bases. This CDR3 is built from 17 residues. V shed 4 bases and J 7 bases; nucleotides not matched to a gene: 18. Per the germline V gene, CDR1 is SGHAT and CDR2 is FQNNGV. Here the CDR3 reads CASSSKGPGQWGWTQYF. The CDR3 coding sequence is TGTGCCAGCAGCTCAAAGGGACCGGGACAGTGGGGCTGGACCCAGTACTTC.

The V and J genes are TRBV7-2 and TRBJ2-3, with a weak D call TRBD2 (6 bases). The V gene's germline CDR1 is SGHTA and CDR2 FQGNSA. V was cut by 1 base and J by 2 bases, with 10 bases left in between. The CDR3 is 15 amino acids. The CDR3 region has the DNA TGTGCCAGCAGCTTAGGGGCTAGCGCCACAGATACGCAGTATTTT. Translation gives CASSLGASATDTQYF. The full variable domain, with the rest looked up from reference TRBV7-2 and TRBJ2-3, is GAGVSQSPSNKVTEKGKDVELRCDPISGHTALYWYRQSLGQGLEFLIYFQGNSAPDKSGLPSDRFSAERTGGSVSTLTIQRTQQEDSAVYLCASSLGASATDTQYFGPGTRLTVL.

This chain uses TRBV4-3 with TRBJ2-3; weak D call: TRBD2 (6 bases). CDR3 length: 17 residues. The germline V gene has CDR1 LGHNA and CDR2 YSLEER. V was trimmed by 0 bases and J by 6 bases, leaving 19 bases between them. The CDR3 loop reads CASSQDDTSSREDTQYF. CDR3 DNA: TGCGCCAGCAGCCAAGATGACACTAGCTCAAGGGAGGATACGCAGTATTTT.

This clone was observed once. This chain uses TRBV5-6 with TRBJ2-1; no clear D. The CDR3 spans 12 residues. The germline V and J ends were trimmed by 2 bases and 5 bases, with 5 bases remaining between them. The germline V gene has CDR1 SGHDT and CDR2 YYEEEE. Here the CDR3 DNA reads TGTGCCAGCAGCTTAGACAACAATGAGCAGTTCTTC. Amino acids: CASSLDNNEQFF.

The CDR3 DNA reads as TGTGCCAGTAGTCCGACCCTCTCGGGAGGGACGGGCTCTGAAGCTTTCTTT. Translated, it gives CASSPTLSGGTGSEAFF. V and J are TRBV19 and TRBJ1-1, with D possibly being TRBD1 (5 bases). V shed 5 bases and J shed 6 bases, with 25 bases lying between them. The V gene's germline CDR1 is LNHDA and CDR2 SQIVND (reference sequence). The CDR3 spans 17 residues.

J is TRBJ1-1 and V is TRBV28; D call uncertain. Germline V gene lookup returns CDR1 MDHEN and CDR2 SYDVKM. The V and J ends lost 7 bases and 0 bases respectively, with 18 bases between them. The CDR3 loop spans 16 amino acids. CDR3 nucleotides: TGTGCCAGCAACCCCCCGCCCATCTCCATGAACACTGAAGCTTTCTTT. Its translation is CASNPPPISMNTEAFF.

J is TRBJ2-3 and V is TRBV14, with a weak D call TRBD2 (6 bases). Germline V lookup: CDR1 SGHDN, CDR2 FVKESK. There are 16 residues in the CDR3. V was cut by 1 base and J by 3 bases, with 14 bases left in between. The CDR3 protein is CASSQAPGDPTDTQYF. The DNA of the CDR3 is TGTGCCAGCAGCCAAGCCCCGGGGGACCCGACAGATACGCAGTATTTT.

The rearrangement links TRBV5-6 to TRBJ2-7; 9 nucleotides match TRBD2. The CDR3 is made up of 16 amino acids. J lost 2 bases, V lost 0 bases, and 6 bases had no gene match. From germline, CDR1 is SGHDT and CDR2 YYEEEE. CDR3 residues: CASSLVGLAGTYEQYF. The CDR3 DNA follows: TGTGCCAGCAGCTTGGTGGGCCTAGCGGGGACCTACGAGCAGTACTTC.

The chain is built from TRBV4-1 and TRBJ1-5, with 9 bases identical to TRBD1. Germline loops: CDR1 MGHRA, CDR2 YSYEKL. Trimming took 3 bases from V and 3 from J; bases not matched to a gene: 3. The CDR3 consists of 15 residues. The CDR3 sequence is CASSHRTGVNQPQHF. CDR3 sequence (DNA): TGCGCCAGCAGCCACCGGACAGGGGTCAATCAGCCCCAGCATTTT.

This chain uses TRBV5-4 with TRBJ2-1; TRBD2 matches at 11 bases. V lost 4 bases, J lost 10 bases, and 10 bases stayed unmatched. From germline, CDR1 is SGHNT and CDR2 YYREEE (reference sequence). The CDR3 consists of 15 residues. The CDR3 is CASSLAGGNLGEQFF. The CDR3 bases are TGTGCCAGCAGCCTAGCGGGAGGAAACTTAGGGGAGCAGTTCTTC. Using reference TRBV5-4 and TRBJ2-1 for the parts outside the CDR3, the full variable domain is ETGVTQSPTHLIKTRGQQVTLRCSSQSGHNTVSWYQQALGQGPQFIFQYYREEENGRGNFPPRFSGLQFPNYSSELNVNALELDDSALYLCASSLAGGNLGEQFFGPGTRLTVL.

The V gene is TRBV19, the J gene TRBJ2-7; the match to TRBD2 covers 9 bases. This CDR3 region has 14 residues. Germline assignment: CDR1 LNHDA and CDR2 SQIVND (reference sequence). V lost 3 bases and J lost 2; bases outside the gene matches: 2. CDR3 loop: CASSIASGTYEQYF. In DNA form, the CDR3 reads TGTGCCAGTAGTATTGCTAGCGGGACCTACGAGCAGTACTTC.

This clone was seen a single time. The rearrangement uses TRBV7-6 and TRBJ2-2, with TRBD2 matching over 14 bases. This CDR3 region has 15 residues. CDR1 and CDR2 from the germline V gene are SGHVS and FNYEAQ. The J segment lost 5 bases and the V segment lost 5 bases, leaving 1 base of the junction unmatched. The CDR3: CASSGTSGRTGELFF. Written as DNA, the CDR3 is TGTGCCAGCAGCGGGACTAGCGGGAGAACCGGGGAGCTGTTTTTT.